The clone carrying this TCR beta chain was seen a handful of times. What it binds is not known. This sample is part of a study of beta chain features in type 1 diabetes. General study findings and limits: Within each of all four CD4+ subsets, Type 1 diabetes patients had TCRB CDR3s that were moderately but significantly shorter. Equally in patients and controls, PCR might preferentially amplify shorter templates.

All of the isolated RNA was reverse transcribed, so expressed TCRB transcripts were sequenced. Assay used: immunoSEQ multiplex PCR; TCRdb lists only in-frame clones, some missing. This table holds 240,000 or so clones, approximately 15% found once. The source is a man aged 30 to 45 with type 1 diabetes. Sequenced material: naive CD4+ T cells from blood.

Here the CDR3 DNA reads TGTGCCTGGGGGCCCCCGGGGAAGAACTATGGCTACACCTTC. This encodes CAWGPPGKNYGYTF. J is TRBJ1-2 and V is TRBV30; D call uncertain. Germline CDR1 reads GTSNPN; CDR2 reads SVGIG (reference sequence). There are 14 residues in the CDR3. V was cut by 5 bases and J by 2 bases, with 15 bases left in between.